The TCR beta chain described here comes from a study of early T cells in non-severe SARS-CoV-2 infection. Background on the study: From unsorted whole blood, bulk RNA was sequenced, and the chains remained unpaired. Study results and caveats: Lookups in VDJdb leaned toward anti-spike CD8 responses and missed private and CD4 specificities.

The V end lost 4 bases, the J end lost 4 bases, and 19 bases lay between the germline ends. Germline V gene data show CDR1 as MNHEY and CDR2 as SVGAGI. The CDR3 runs to 16 residues. The library protocol tagged individual cDNA molecules with unique molecular identifiers. TCRdb reanalysed the 5' RACE reads using MiXCR and keeps one entry per CDR3 protein. In the table there are approximately 32,000 distinct CDR3 sequences, 3.9% of which are singletons. This clonotype has at least ten counts. Its antigen is not identified. The source is an adult who was a healthcare worker with PCR-confirmed SARS-CoV-2 infection or an uninfected control (not recorded which). The rearrangement joins TRBV6-5 to TRBJ1-2; tentative D call: TRBD1 (5 bases). Material for sequencing was whole blood. The CDR3 coding sequence is TGTGCCAGCAGTTTCACGGGGGGGACCAGTAGCTATGGCTACACCTTC. Encoded protein: CASSFTGGTSSYGYTF.